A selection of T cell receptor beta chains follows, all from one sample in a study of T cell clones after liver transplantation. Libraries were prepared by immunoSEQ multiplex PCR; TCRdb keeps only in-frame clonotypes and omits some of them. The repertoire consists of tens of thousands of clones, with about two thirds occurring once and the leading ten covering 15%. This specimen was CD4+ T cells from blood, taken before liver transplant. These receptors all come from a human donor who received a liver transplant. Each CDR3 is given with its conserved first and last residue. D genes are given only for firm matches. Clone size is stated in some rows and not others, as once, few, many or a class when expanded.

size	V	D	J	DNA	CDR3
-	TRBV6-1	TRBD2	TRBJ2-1	TGTGCCAGCAGGCCCGGGAGCGGGGGGGCAAATGAGCAGTTCTTC	CASRPGSGGANEQFF
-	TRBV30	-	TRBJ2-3	TGTGCCTGGAGTGTAAACAACAGGGCCACAGATACGCAGTATTTT	CAWSVNNRATDTQYF
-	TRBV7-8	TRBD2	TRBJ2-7	TGTGCCAGCAGCCCAAGGACTAGCGGGGGCTACGAGCAGTACTTC	CASSPRTSGGYEQYF
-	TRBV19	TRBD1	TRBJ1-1	TGTGCCAGTAACTTGGGACAGATGAACACTGAAGCTTTCTTT	CASNLGQMNTEAFF
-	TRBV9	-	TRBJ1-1	TGTGCCAGCAGCGACAGAGGGGGAATGAACACTGAAGCTTTCTTT	CASSDRGGMNTEAFF
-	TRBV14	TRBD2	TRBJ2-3	TGTGCCAGCTCGAAGTTAGCGGGGGCATCTAGCACAGATACGCAGTATTTT	CASSKLAGASSTDTQYF
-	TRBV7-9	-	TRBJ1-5	TGTGCCAGCAGCCCTGGCGGCGATGGACAATATCAGCCCCAGCATTTT	CASSPGGDGQYQPQHF
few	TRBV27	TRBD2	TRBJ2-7	TGTGCCAGCAGCGTAATCGGGGGGGGCTCCTACGAGCAGTACTTC	CASSVIGGGSYEQYF
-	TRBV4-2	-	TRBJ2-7	TGTGCCAGCAGCCAAGATGGACTTGGGGAAGAGCAGTACTTC	CASSQDGLGEEQYF
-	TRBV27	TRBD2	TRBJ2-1	TGTGCCAGCAGTTTAAATCTCGGGGGGGCCGGGGGCGATGAGCAGTTCTTC	CASSLNLGGAGGDEQFF